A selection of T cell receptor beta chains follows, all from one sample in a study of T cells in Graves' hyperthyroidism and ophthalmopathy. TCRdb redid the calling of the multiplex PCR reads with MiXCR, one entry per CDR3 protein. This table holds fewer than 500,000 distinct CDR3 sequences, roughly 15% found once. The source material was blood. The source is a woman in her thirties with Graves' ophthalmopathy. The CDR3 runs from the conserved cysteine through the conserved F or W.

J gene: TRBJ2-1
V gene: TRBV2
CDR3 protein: CASSEYVGTSLFF

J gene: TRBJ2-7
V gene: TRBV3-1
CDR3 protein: CASSQGASGSSYEQYF

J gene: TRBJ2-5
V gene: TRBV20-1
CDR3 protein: CSARARETQYF

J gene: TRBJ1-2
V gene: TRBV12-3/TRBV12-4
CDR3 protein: CASSLRDYYGYTF

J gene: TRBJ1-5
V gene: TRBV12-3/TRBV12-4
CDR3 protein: CASSSDVWNQPQHF

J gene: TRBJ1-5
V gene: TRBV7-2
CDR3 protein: CASSLARESNQPQHF

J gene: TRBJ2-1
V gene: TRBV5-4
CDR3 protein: CASFRANEQFF

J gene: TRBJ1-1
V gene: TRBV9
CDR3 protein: CASSVEVEDTEAFF

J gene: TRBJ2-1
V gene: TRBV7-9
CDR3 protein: CASSLLRRGHSYNEQFF

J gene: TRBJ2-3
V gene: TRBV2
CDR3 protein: CASSPLAGGGLDTQYF

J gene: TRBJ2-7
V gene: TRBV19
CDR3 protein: CASSFAGSYEQYF

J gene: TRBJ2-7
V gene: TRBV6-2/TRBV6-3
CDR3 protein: CASSPGVLRGQYF

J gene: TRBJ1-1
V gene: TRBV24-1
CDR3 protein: CATSDHDSNEAFF

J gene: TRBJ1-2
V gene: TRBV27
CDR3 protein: CASSFKPNQGAYGYTF

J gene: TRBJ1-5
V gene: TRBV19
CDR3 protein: CASALRGGMRPQHF

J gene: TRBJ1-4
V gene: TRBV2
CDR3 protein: CASRNDRGGDEKLFF

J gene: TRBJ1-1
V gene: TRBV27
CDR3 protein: CASRPEGFGANTEAFF

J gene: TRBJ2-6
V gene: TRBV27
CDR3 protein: CASSSTGSGANVLTF

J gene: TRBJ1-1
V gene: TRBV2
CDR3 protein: CASRLNTEAFF